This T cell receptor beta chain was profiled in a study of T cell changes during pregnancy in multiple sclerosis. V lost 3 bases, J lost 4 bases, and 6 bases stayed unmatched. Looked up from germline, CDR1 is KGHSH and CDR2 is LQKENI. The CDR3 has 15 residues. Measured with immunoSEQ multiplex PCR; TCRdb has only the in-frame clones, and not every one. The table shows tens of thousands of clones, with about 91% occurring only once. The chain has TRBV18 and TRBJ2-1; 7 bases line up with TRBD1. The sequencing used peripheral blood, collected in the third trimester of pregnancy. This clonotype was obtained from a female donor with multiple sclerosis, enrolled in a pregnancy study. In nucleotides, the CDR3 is TGTGCCAGCTCACCGGGACAGATCGCTTACAATGAGCAGTTCTTC. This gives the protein CASSPGQIAYNEQFF. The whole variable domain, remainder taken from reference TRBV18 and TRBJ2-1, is NAGVMQNPRHLVRRRGQEARLRCSPMKGHSHVYWYRQLPEEGLKFMVYLQKENIIDESGMPKERFSAEFPKEGPSILRIQQVVRGDSAAYFCASSPGQIAYNEQFFGPGTRLTVL.